This is a list of T cell receptor beta chains from one sample in a study of regulatory T cells in long-lasting Graves disease. TCRdb re-analysed the multiplex PCR reads in MiXCR, keeping a single row per CDR3 protein. The repertoire includes about 620,000 distinct CDR3 sequences, approximately 15% of them detected once, and roughly 18% sits in the top ten. These same data were also listed under a study on T cells in Graves' hyperthyroidism and ophthalmopathy.

Material: peripheral blood mononuclear cells (PBMCs), obtained at new diagnosis, from a patient treated with antithyroid drugs. These receptors were obtained from a woman between 25 and 40 years old with Graves disease. Each CDR3 is given with its conserved first and last residue. The order of the fields is D gene, clone size, J gene, V gene, CDR3 protein, CDR3 DNA. D genes are given only for firm matches. Expanded clones are given a class, and other clones once, few, many or no size at all.

d_gene: .; abundance: few; j_gene: TRBJ1-6; v_gene: TRBV2; CDR3aa: CASQVSYNSPLHF; CDR3nt: TGTGCCAGCCAGGTTTCCTATAATTCACCCCTCCACTTT
d_gene: TRBD2; abundance: many; j_gene: TRBJ2-7; v_gene: TRBV29-1; CDR3aa: CSVTGLAGRSYEQYF; CDR3nt: TGCAGCGTGACGGGACTAGCGGGACGCTCTTACGAGCAGTACTTC
d_gene: .; abundance: few; j_gene: TRBJ1-1; v_gene: TRBV7-3; CDR3aa: CASSLGGFDTEAFF; CDR3nt: TGTGCCAGCAGCCTAGGCGGGTTCGACACTGAAGCTTTCTTT
d_gene: TRBD1; abundance: many; j_gene: TRBJ1-4; v_gene: TRBV5-1; CDR3aa: CASSFSPGQGNEKLFF; CDR3nt: TGCGCCAGCAGCTTCTCTCCGGGACAGGGGAATGAAAAACTGTTTTTT
d_gene: TRBD2; abundance: many; j_gene: TRBJ2-1; v_gene: TRBV28; CDR3aa: CASSFSSGRAYEQFF; CDR3nt: TGTGCCAGCAGTTTTTCCAGCGGGAGGGCCTACGAGCAGTTCTTC
d_gene: .; abundance: few; j_gene: TRBJ1-6; v_gene: TRBV24-1; CDR3aa: CATSDKNYSDSPLHF; CDR3nt: TGTGCCACCAGTGACAAAAATTACTCGGATTCACCCCTCCACTTT
d_gene: TRBD2; abundance: .; j_gene: TRBJ2-6; v_gene: TRBV10-3; CDR3aa: CAVSSDSGRESGANVLTF; CDR3nt: TGTGCCGTCAGCAGCGACTCTGGGCGGGAGTCTGGGGCCAACGTCCTGACTTTC
d_gene: .; abundance: few; j_gene: TRBJ2-7; v_gene: TRBV7-9; CDR3aa: CASSLVSRDSYEQYF; CDR3nt: TGTGCCAGCAGCTTAGTGAGTAGGGACTCCTACGAGCAGTACTTC
d_gene: .; abundance: few; j_gene: TRBJ2-1; v_gene: TRBV20-1; CDR3aa: CSARSGVLEQFF; CDR3nt: TGCAGTGCTAGATCAGGGGTCTTAGAGCAGTTCTTC
d_gene: TRBD1; abundance: few; j_gene: TRBJ1-2; v_gene: TRBV5-4; CDR3aa: CASSLGVGTEYGYTF; CDR3nt: TGTGCCAGCAGCTTGGGAGTGGGGACAGAATATGGCTACACCTTC
d_gene: TRBD2; abundance: many; j_gene: TRBJ2-7; v_gene: TRBV2; CDR3aa: CASSDGTGGQYEQYF; CDR3nt: TGTGCCAGCAGTGACGGGACGGGAGGACAATACGAGCAGTACTTC
d_gene: .; abundance: many; j_gene: TRBJ1-2; v_gene: TRBV28; CDR3aa: CASRTDTKFGYTF; CDR3nt: TGTGCCAGCAGAACGGACACAAAATTCGGCTACACCTTC
d_gene: TRBD1; abundance: many; j_gene: TRBJ2-7; v_gene: TRBV28; CDR3aa: CASSLSIDRAAEQYF; CDR3nt: TGTGCCAGCAGTTTAAGTATCGACAGGGCGGCCGAGCAGTACTTC
d_gene: .; abundance: few; j_gene: TRBJ2-2; v_gene: TRBV20-1; CDR3aa: CSASLLPGAGELFF; CDR3nt: TGCAGTGCTAGTCTCCTCCCGGGGGCCGGGGAGCTGTTTTTT
d_gene: .; abundance: once; j_gene: TRBJ2-6; v_gene: TRBV27; CDR3aa: CASRNHGRSGANVLTF; CDR3nt: TGTGCCAGCAGAAACCACGGAAGGTCGGGGGCCAACGTCCTGACTTTC
d_gene: TRBD1; abundance: .; j_gene: TRBJ2-3; v_gene: TRBV19; CDR3aa: CASSIQGATDTQYF; CDR3nt: TGTGCCAGTAGTATCCAGGGGGCCACAGATACGCAGTATTTT
d_gene: .; abundance: few; j_gene: TRBJ2-7; v_gene: TRBV29-1; CDR3aa: CSVWDTEQYF; CDR3nt: TGCAGCGTTTGGGACACTGAGCAGTACTTC
d_gene: TRBD2; abundance: .; j_gene: TRBJ2-3; v_gene: TRBV5-4; CDR3aa: CASSLQLAEKDTQYF; CDR3nt: TGTGCCAGCAGCTTGCAACTAGCGGAAAAGGATACGCAGTATTTT
d_gene: TRBD2; abundance: few; j_gene: TRBJ2-3; v_gene: TRBV20-1; CDR3aa: CSASPRRLAPRRDTQYF; CDR3nt: TGCAGTGCTAGCCCCCGTAGACTAGCTCCCCGGAGAGATACGCAGTATTTT
d_gene: TRBD1; abundance: many; j_gene: TRBJ2-2; v_gene: TRBV7-8; CDR3aa: CAHRTGGYTGELFF; CDR3nt: TGTGCCCACAGGACAGGGGGTTACACCGGGGAGCTGTTTTTT
d_gene: TRBD1; abundance: few; j_gene: TRBJ1-5; v_gene: TRBV19; CDR3aa: CASSIEQGLAQPQHF; CDR3nt: TGTGCCAGTAGTATAGAACAGGGGCTAGCTCAGCCCCAGCATTTT
d_gene: TRBD2; abundance: .; j_gene: TRBJ2-5; v_gene: TRBV9; CDR3aa: CASSGGMTSGNQETQYF; CDR3nt: TGTGCCAGCAGCGGGGGAATGACTAGCGGAAACCAAGAGACCCAGTACTTC
d_gene: .; abundance: few; j_gene: TRBJ1-3; v_gene: TRBV2; CDR3aa: CASSDRGTIRTIYF; CDR3nt: TGTGCCAGCAGTGATAGGGGCACCATAAGGACCATATATTTT
d_gene: TRBD2; abundance: few; j_gene: TRBJ2-7; v_gene: TRBV19; CDR3aa: CASSPWTSGRNEQYF; CDR3nt: TGTGCCAGTAGTCCCTGGACTAGCGGGAGGAACGAGCAGTACTTC
d_gene: .; abundance: .; j_gene: TRBJ2-2; v_gene: TRBV27; CDR3aa: CASSLARATGELFF; CDR3nt: TGTGCCAGCAGTTTGGCCAGGGCCACCGGGGAGCTGTTTTTT
d_gene: TRBD1; abundance: .; j_gene: TRBJ2-1; v_gene: TRBV20-1; CDR3aa: CSTGGESSYNEQFF; CDR3nt: TGCAGTACAGGGGGCGAGTCTTCCTACAATGAGCAGTTCTTC
d_gene: .; abundance: many; j_gene: TRBJ2-7; v_gene: TRBV20-1; CDR3aa: CSARASVGLTYEQYF; CDR3nt: TGCAGTGCTAGAGCCTCGGTAGGGCTGACCTACGAGCAGTACTTC
d_gene: TRBD1; abundance: .; j_gene: TRBJ1-1; v_gene: TRBV27; CDR3aa: CASSKDRGANTEALF; CDR3nt: TGTGCCAGCAGTAAAGACAGGGGAGCGAACACTGAAGCTCTCTTT
d_gene: .; abundance: many; j_gene: TRBJ2-1; v_gene: TRBV20-1; CDR3aa: CSASTVGGWADEQFF; CDR3nt: TGCAGTGCTAGTACCGTGGGGGGCTGGGCGGATGAGCAGTTCTTC
d_gene: .; abundance: many; j_gene: TRBJ2-5; v_gene: TRBV28; CDR3aa: CASSLSGSSQETQYF; CDR3nt: TGTGCCAGCAGTTTATCGGGCAGCAGCCAAGAGACCCAGTACTTC
d_gene: .; abundance: .; j_gene: TRBJ2-1; v_gene: TRBV18; CDR3aa: CARSRDHSGNEQFF; CDR3nt: TGTGCCAGGTCACGGGACCATTCGGGCAATGAGCAGTTCTTC
d_gene: .; abundance: many; j_gene: TRBJ1-2; v_gene: TRBV27; CDR3aa: CASSLTQGMDYGYTF; CDR3nt: TGTGCCAGCAGTTTAACGCAGGGTATGGACTATGGCTACACCTTC
d_gene: .; abundance: few; j_gene: TRBJ2-7; v_gene: TRBV19; CDR3aa: CASSIDLSSSYEQYF; CDR3nt: TGTGCCAGTAGTATAGATCTATCCAGCTCCTACGAGCAGTACTTC
d_gene: TRBD1; abundance: many; j_gene: TRBJ1-4; v_gene: TRBV15; CDR3aa: CATSSVRGREKLFF; CDR3nt: TGTGCCACCAGCAGCGTCAGGGGGAGGGAAAAACTGTTTTTT
d_gene: .; abundance: many; j_gene: TRBJ1-6; v_gene: TRBV10-3; CDR3aa: CAISEDNSPLHF; CDR3nt: TGTGCCATCAGTGAGGATAATTCACCCCTCCACTTT
d_gene: .; abundance: many; j_gene: TRBJ1-2; v_gene: TRBV15; CDR3aa: CATSRDPYLDYGYTF; CDR3nt: TGTGCCACCAGCAGAGATCCTTACCTAGATTATGGCTACACCTTC
d_gene: TRBD1; abundance: few; j_gene: TRBJ2-6; v_gene: TRBV4-2; CDR3aa: CASSQGQSSGANVLTF; CDR3nt: TGTGCCAGCAGCCAGGGACAGAGCTCTGGGGCCAACGTCCTGACTTTC